The T cell receptor (beta chain) under discussion was sequenced for a study of CD8 T cells in ankylosing spondylitis. General observations from the study: Researchers reportedly found disease-linked clones significantly enriched in matched ankylosing spondylitis synovial fluid. Peripheral blood held disease-linked clones only at relatively low frequency, and these were CD8+.

Quantitative molecular-barcoded 5'-RACE generated the TCR beta libraries. TCRdb re-analysed the 5' RACE reads in MiXCR, keeping a single row per CDR3 protein. The sample carries fewer than 200,000 distinct CDR3 sequences, around a sixth recorded once. This clonotype was counted ten times or more. Its antigen remains unidentified. The receptor was derived from a male donor aged 10-29 years with ankylosing spondylitis or in good health (not recorded which). Sequencing was carried out using blood, either unsorted or a sorted T cell fraction (not recorded which).

CDR3 amino acids: CAWSGGLAVSTDTQYF. The CDR3 coding sequence is TGTGCCTGGAGTGGGGGACTAGCGGTTAGCACAGATACGCAGTATTTT. The chain uses TRBV30 and TRBJ2-3; 11 nucleotides align to TRBD2. V trimming: 1 base; J trimming: 0 bases; junction bases outside the gene matches: 3. CDR1 is GTSNPN and CDR2 is SVGIG in the germline V gene (reference sequence). CDR3 length: 16 amino acids.